A selection of T cell receptor beta chains follows, all from one sample in a study of T-cell reconstitution after alpha-beta-depleted transplantation in children. Each CDR3 protein gets one entry after TCRdb re-called the PCR reads with MiXCR. This sample has some 260,000 distinct CDR3 sequences, with more than 20% found just once. The sample here was PBMCs, mostly from graft donor cells, taken 360 days after TCRalphabeta/CD19-depleted stem cell transplant. These receptors all come from a female patient aged 2-9 years who had a stem cell transplant for congenital amegakaryocytic thrombocytopenia, so the T cells may come from the graft donor. The CDR3 runs from the conserved cysteine through the conserved F or W. A D gene is named only where the DNA matches it firmly. Rows give clone size only sometimes, using once, few, many, or a class for an expanded clone.

cdr3_nt cdr3_aa j_call d_call cdr3_length v_call clone_size
TGTGCCAGCAGCCCAACATCCGGGGACAGGACCTACGAGCAGTACTTC CASSPTSGDRTYEQYF TRBJ2-7 TRBD1 16 TRBV7-9 few
TGTGCCAGCAGCTTAGTTGACTTGGTCAGAAGTGTTGGCTACGAGCAGTACTTC CASSLVDLVRSVGYEQYF TRBJ2-7 . 18 TRBV11-1 .
TGCAGTGTCAGGGCCAGAACCTACGAGCAGTACTTC CSVRARTYEQYF TRBJ2-7 . 12 TRBV20-1 few
TGTGCCAGCAGCCGGAGGGGACTAGCGAGCGCCTACGAGCAGTACTTC CASSRRGLASAYEQYF TRBJ2-7 TRBD2 16 TRBV3-1 .
TGTGCCAGCAGCTCAACCGTACCGGGACCCAACACTGAAGCTTTCTTT CASSSTVPGPNTEAFF TRBJ1-1 . 16 TRBV9 few
TGTGCCAGCAGGGCCTTGGACTCACAGTATTTT CASRALDSQYF TRBJ2-3 . 11 TRBV2 few
TGTGTCTCTAGGACAGGGGAGTCAGATACGCAGTATTTT CVSRTGESDTQYF TRBJ2-3 TRBD1 13 TRBV28 .
TGTGCCAGCAGCCCTAAGATAGGACAGGGGGCTGAGACCCAGTACTTC CASSPKIGQGAETQYF TRBJ2-5 TRBD1 16 TRBV7-6 few
TGTGCCAGCAGTTACAGGGTTGGGACTAGCGGATTCCAAGAGACCCAGTACTTC CASSYRVGTSGFQETQYF TRBJ2-5 TRBD2 18 TRBV6-2/TRBV6-3 many
TGTGCCAGCAGCTTATTGGGCCGAAACATTCAGTACTTC CASSLLGRNIQYF TRBJ2-4 . 13 TRBV7-8 few
TGTGCCATCGCCGGACTCCCGTACACCGGGGAGCTGTTTTTT CAIAGLPYTGELFF TRBJ2-2 . 14 TRBV10-3 few
TGTGCCAGCAGTAGGACTACCTACAATGAGCAGTTCTTC CASSRTTYNEQFF TRBJ2-1 . 13 TRBV28 .
TGTGCCAGCAGCTTATCGCCTAGCGGGAGTTCAGATACGCAGTATTTT CASSLSPSGSSDTQYF TRBJ2-3 TRBD2 16 TRBV5-5 once
TGTGCCAGCAGCGTCTCTCAATCCTACGAGCAGTACTTC CASSVSQSYEQYF TRBJ2-7 . 13 TRBV7-2 few
TGTGCCAGTACCCCCTTGGCAGGGCGGGGGTACGCTGAAGCTTTCTTT CASTPLAGRGYAEAFF TRBJ1-1 . 16 TRBV19 .
TGTGCCAGCGGGAGTGGTTTCGCCCTCCACTTT CASGSGFALHF TRBJ1-6 . 11 TRBV12-3/TRBV12-4 .
TGCAGTGCTAGAGGGGGCAGGGGGCGGGGTAGCGGCTACGAGCAGTACTTC CSARGGRGRGSGYEQYF TRBJ2-7 TRBD1 17 TRBV20-1 .
TGTGCCAGCAGCCAAGAAATAGGGGACACTGAAGCTTTCTTT CASSQEIGDTEAFF TRBJ1-1 . 14 TRBV3-1 .
TGTGCCAGCAGTGCAGGACTAGTATCCGATACGCAGTATTTT CASSAGLVSDTQYF TRBJ2-3 TRBD2 14 TRBV6-1 .
TGTGCCAGCAGCACTCAGGACAGGGCCTTGAACACTGAAGCTTTCTTT CASSTQDRALNTEAFF TRBJ1-1 TRBD1 16 TRBV7-9 .
TGCGCCAGCAGCTCAACGGGAGCCGCCGGTGGAAACACCATATATTTT CASSSTGAAGGNTIYF TRBJ1-3 . 16 TRBV5-1 few
TGTGCCATCAGTGAGCCGGAATCCTTCTATGGCTACACCTTC CAISEPESFYGYTF TRBJ1-2 . 14 TRBV10-3 .
TGTGCCAGCTCAGGCGGGACACCCAAGCCCGGCCAGTACTTC CASSGGTPKPGQYF TRBJ2-5 . 14 TRBV18 .
TGTGCCAGCAGTGACGGGACAGCCGACAACTATGGCTACACCTTC CASSDGTADNYGYTF TRBJ1-2 TRBD1 15 TRBV6-4 many
TGTGCCTGGAGTCGGACGTTGATAAACACTGAAGCTTTCTTT CAWSRTLINTEAFF TRBJ1-1 . 14 TRBV30 .
TGCAGTGCTAGAGGGGACAGGGGTACGGGTGAGCAGTTCTTC CSARGDRGTGEQFF TRBJ2-1 TRBD1 14 TRBV20-1 .
TGTGCCAGCAACTCTATTTTCCGGGGAATTAATCCCTATGGCTACACCTTC CASNSIFRGINPYGYTF TRBJ1-2 . 17 TRBV6-1 .
TGTGCCAGCAGCCCTACGAGGACAGGGACCGGGGAGCTGTTTTTT CASSPTRTGTGELFF TRBJ2-2 TRBD1 15 TRBV4-2 many
TGCAGTGCTAGAGATAGGCGGGCCGCAGATACGCAGTATTTT CSARDRRAADTQYF TRBJ2-3 . 14 TRBV20-1 .
TGTGCCAGCAGTATGTCCGGGGGCACAGATACGCAGTATTTT CASSMSGGTDTQYF TRBJ2-3 . 14 TRBV6-2/TRBV6-3 few
TGTGCCAGCAGCCATGGCCGGGACACTGAAGCTTTCTTT CASSHGRDTEAFF TRBJ1-1 . 13 TRBV7-8 .
TGTGCCAGCACCCAATTTATCGAGCAGTACTTC CASTQFIEQYF TRBJ2-7 . 11 TRBV14 .
TGCGCCAGCAGCCCGCAGGCCCCACGGGATTCACCCCTCCACTTT CASSPQAPRDSPLHF TRBJ1-6 . 15 TRBV5-1 .
TGTGCCAGCATTCAGGACAGGGGGCGAGTGGGAAATTCACCCCTCCACTTT CASIQDRGRVGNSPLHF TRBJ1-6 TRBD1 17 TRBV6-5 .
TGCAGTGCTAGGGGCCGGGAGTGGAGCAATCAGCCCCAGCATTTT CSARGREWSNQPQHF TRBJ1-5 . 15 TRBV20-1 few
TGTGCCACCAGCAGACTAGCGGGGAGGGGAGAGACCCAGTACTTC CATSRLAGRGETQYF TRBJ2-5 TRBD2 15 TRBV15 .
TGTGCCAGCATAATCGGGGGGCGCACAGATACGCAGTATTTT CASIIGGRTDTQYF TRBJ2-3 . 14 TRBV7-9 .
TGCGCCAGCAGCCAAGTTCCGGGAGCCAATGGCTACACCTTC CASSQVPGANGYTF TRBJ1-2 . 14 TRBV4-1 .
TGCAGTGCTAGGGGGGGCACGTACGAGCAGTACTTC CSARGGTYEQYF TRBJ2-7 . 12 TRBV20-1 .
TGTGCCAGCACATATCGGGAAGGGGAGACCCAGTACTTC CASTYREGETQYF TRBJ2-5 . 13 TRBV2 .
TGTGCCAGCGCCCTGCAGGGACCAACCTACGAGCAGTACTTC CASALQGPTYEQYF TRBJ2-7 . 14 TRBV27 .